This entry is about one T cell receptor (beta chain). Its antigen is currently not known. Base qualities are not recorded, but no much larger clone differs from it by a single base. TCRbeta CDR3 regions were amplified from genomic DNA using the immunoSEQ Assay, a bias-controlled multiplex PCR. On the study's bioinformatics: The number of nucleated cells in each sample was estimated by amplification of reference gene primers within the assay. To quantify the absolute abundance of each unique TCRbeta CDR3 rearrangement, sequence reads were collapsed and filtered. Productive Simpson clonality was computed per sample as the square root of Simpson's diversity index over productive rearrangements. The source is immuneACCESS, and TCRdb retained only in-frame sequences with V and J called. Part of the clones is not carried over; for the studies checked, unresolved V genes explain less than half of this, and the remainder is unexplained. The V and J calls and clone size are taken from that table; D and trimming were inferred from the DNA. This sample lists roughly 280,000 clones; more than 80% were detected once. 4.1% of the sample lies in the top ten.

CDR1 and CDR2, looked up from the germline V gene, are KGHDR and SFDVKD. From its cysteine to its phenylalanine, the CDR3 spans 15 amino acids. The CDR3 DNA has 45 bases and is translated from base 1. Deletion took 4 bases off V and 9 bases off J, with a span of 21 bases between the germline ends. These data belong to a study of blood T cell repertoires in COVID-19 (dated by TCRdb to about 2020). About the investigation overall: Samples from collaborators originated in the United States, Italy and Spain and spanned both the acute and convalescent phases of COVID-19. The prospective study material was composed of cDNA or gDNA derived from T cells, B-cell-depleted T cells, or PBMCs. The dataset comprised deeply sampled blood TCRbeta repertoires from subjects exposed to, actively infected with, or recovered from COVID-19. A freely available public database, intended as a resource for researchers studying the immune response to SARS-CoV-2, is where the repertoires were released. The samples were drawn from two sources: the first 160 participants of the ongoing ImmuneRACE study, and over 1,000 subjects contributed by 6 global collaborators. Nearly every sample came with metadata listing a de-identified subject ID, COVID-19 status, age in years and sex. Where HLA class I and class II types were available, the types were taken from metadata supplied by the sample provider, not from assay-based typing.

Beyond this particular receptor, the publication reports: The quantity of clinical and demographic metadata differed by source and by participant and was supplied without curation.

In the prospective study, participants were about 18 to 100 years old, resided in fewer than 25 geographic areas of the United States, and were enrolled through a virtual design. Cohort assignment in the prospective study relied on participant-reported clinical history from a screening survey and a study questionnaire. In the prospective study, mobile phlebotomists collected whole blood, serum and a nasopharyngeal or oropharyngeal swab from each participant. Prospective study participants could optionally give additional blood draws and questionnaires over an approximately two-month period. Prospective study blood samples were shipped either frozen or at room temperature before DNA extraction.

Input material: PBMCs or T cells enriched from blood (not recorded which). Recombination joined TRBV24-1 with TRBJ2-7; the D gene identity is not certain. This receptor was obtained from a young woman with acute COVID-19. For the CDR3, the sequence is CATSDVDGSSSGQYF. DNA sequence: TGTGCCACCAGTGACGTTGACGGCAGTTCCTCAGGGCAGTACTTC.